The source of this T cell receptor beta chain is a study of T-cell memory formation after mild COVID-19. The wider study: Largely, TCR clusters stayed within a single donor.

Germline V gene data show CDR1 as LGHNA and CDR2 as YNFKEQ. CDR3 length: 15 amino acids. The V end was cut by 0 bases, the J end by 1 base, with 6 bases between. Study results and caveats: Memory cells collected pre-infection included some clones that later responded, suggesting cross-reactive memory joined. In second-wave clones peaking day 37, SARS-CoV-2 specificity remained unconfirmed.

Details on this clonotype: The antigen remains undetermined.

Constant-segment-primed 5'RACE gave TCR alpha and TCR beta cDNA libraries with sample barcodes and UMIs. TCRdb recomputed calls from the 5' RACE reads with MiXCR, one row per CDR3 protein. The sample consists of fewer than 700,000 distinct CDR3 sequences, 18% of them appearing once. This TCR was recovered from an adult woman who had mild COVID-19 (a few samples of this study predate the infection). Cell type and time point are not known. The V and J genes are TRBV4-2 and TRBJ2-2, with no clear D. Sequencing was carried out using PBMCs or a T cell subset sorted from them (not recorded which). CDR3 nucleotide sequence: TGTGCCAGCAGCCAAGAGTGGGGGAACACCGGGGAGCTGTTTTTT. The encoded protein is CASSQEWGNTGELFF.